What follows describes a single T cell receptor (beta chain). Its antigen is still unknown. No base-level quality is on record; no much larger clone is a single base apart. The sample is drawn from a study of blood T cell repertoires in COVID-19 (dated by TCRdb to the early 2020s). Notes on the research overall: Recovered participants in ImmuneRACE Cohort 3 were defined by two consecutive negative NP/OP PCR tests, clearance by a healthcare professional, or resolution of symptoms. The samples were drawn from two sources: the first 160 participants of the ongoing ImmuneRACE study, and 1,000 to 1,500 subjects contributed by 6 global collaborators. The dataset comprised deeply sampled blood TCRbeta repertoires from subjects exposed to, actively infected with, or recovered from COVID-19. Where HLA class I and class II types were available, the types were taken from metadata supplied by the sample provider, not from assay-based typing. The prospective study material was composed of cDNA or gDNA derived from T cells, B-cell-depleted T cells, or PBMCs. Samples covering the acute and convalescent phases of COVID-19 were provided by collaborators in the United States, Italy and Spain. The sample metadata nearly always contained a de-identified subject ID, COVID-19 status, age in years and sex. The repertoires were made available in a free public database intended to serve as a resource for research on the immune response to SARS-CoV-2. Here is what the overall study found, with its caveats: Clinical and demographic metadata were provided uncurated, with the amount varying by source and participant.

TCRbeta CDR3 regions were amplified from genomic DNA by means of the immunoSEQ Assay, a bias-controlled multiplex PCR. In the authors' own workflow: The number of nucleated cells in each sample was estimated by amplification of reference gene primers within the assay. To quantify the absolute abundance of each unique TCRbeta CDR3 rearrangement, sequence reads were collapsed and filtered. For each sample, productive Simpson clonality was calculated by taking the square root of Simpson's diversity index across productive rearrangements. The table comes from immuneACCESS by way of TCRdb, which keeps in-frame sequences with V and J called. Part of the clones is missing from these tables; in studies checked, under half for an unresolved V gene and the rest for unknown reasons. For V, J and clone size, that table is used; D and trimming come from the DNA. This sample lists more than 300,000 clones; around 87% were detected once. More than 1.5% of the sample rests with the top ten.

Participants in the prospective study were aged about 18 to 95 years, lived in 24 United States geographic areas, and enrolled through a virtual design. Cohort assignment in the prospective study relied on participant-reported clinical history from a screening survey and a study questionnaire. In the prospective study, mobile phlebotomists collected whole blood, serum and a nasopharyngeal or oropharyngeal swab from each participant. Participants in the prospective study had the option to provide additional blood draws and questionnaires over an approximately 2-month period. Before DNA extraction, blood samples from the prospective study were shipped at room temperature or frozen. According to the germline V gene, CDR1 reads WSHSY and CDR2 reads SAAADI. The CDR3 runs 14 amino acids, cysteine and phenylalanine included. Only the CDR3 portion is preserved as DNA: 42 bases, with reading frame beginning at the first base. The V end loses 6 bases and the J end loses 0 bases, and a stretch of 11 bases separates them.

The TCR originated in a man in his forties in a cohort exposed to, infected with or recovered from COVID-19 (not recorded which). The chain links TRBV10-2 with TRBJ1-1, with a tentative D gene TRBD1 over 5 matching bases. The sequencing input was PBMCs or T cells enriched from blood (not recorded which). The CDR3 has the sequence CASSKQAMNTEAFF. The sequenced DNA is TGCGCCAGCAGCAAACAGGCAATGAACACTGAAGCTTTCTTT.